This T cell receptor (beta chain) was recorded in a study of blood T cell repertoires in COVID-19. Repertoires were generated with immunoSEQ multiplex PCR, while TCRdb's copy carries only in-frame clones and drops some. The table records around 100,000 clones, 75% to 90% of them present only once. With 3 bases removed from V and 0 bases from J, the gap between germline ends came to 18 bases. The CDR3 runs 18 residues. The germline gives CDR1 KGHSH, CDR2 LQKENI. Sequenced material: peripheral blood. The chain recombines TRBV18 with TRBJ1-3, with TRBD1 as a possible D gene (6 bases). The source of this sequence is an elderly man with acute or convalescent COVID-19. The CDR3 DNA is TGTGCCAGCTCACCCTTTAACAGGGCCGGCGCCTCTGGAAACACCATATATTTT. It encodes CASSPFNRAGASGNTIYF.